These 6 T cell receptor beta chains originate from one sample sequenced in a study of control samples from healthy donors and cancer patients. Clones were read by immunoSEQ multiplex PCR, and TCRdb kept only the in-frame ones, dropping some. The sample lists about 130,000 clones, approximately 92% occurring once. Sequencing was carried out using blood. The receptors shown here come from a man in his forties in good health.

V and J are TRBV27 and TRBJ1-2, with TRBD1 matching 7 bases. The CDR3 has 14 residues. Germline V gene data show CDR1 as MNHEY and CDR2 as SMNVEV (reference sequence). The V and J ends lost 4 bases and 3 bases, in that order; junction bases with no gene match: 5. The CDR3 sequence: CASSSSGQHYGYTF. The CDR3 DNA reads as TGTGCCAGCAGTTCCTCGGGACAGCACTATGGCTACACCTTC.

The chain is built from TRBV29-1 and TRBJ1-1; TRBD1 matches 11 bases. Germline trimming cut 4 bases from V and 6 bases from J; bases unmatched to any gene: 7. The CDR3 has 14 residues. Germline values: CDR1 SQVTM, CDR2 ANQGSEA. The CDR3 DNA is TGCAGCGTTGTCCGGGACAGGGGGACTCCTGAAGCTTTCTTT. Translation: CSVVRDRGTPEAFF.

The chain is built from TRBV5-5 and TRBJ2-2; D is perhaps TRBD2 (6 bases). Trimming removed 6 bases from V and 1 base from J, with 13 bases in between. The CDR3 runs 15 residues. CDR1 is SGHKS and CDR2 is YYEKEE in the germline V gene (reference sequence). CDR3 coding DNA: TGTGCCAGCACCTCCGGGACTGGGAACACCGGGGAGCTGTTTTTT. It yields the protein CASTSGTGNTGELFF.

The chain links TRBV27 to TRBJ1-6; TRBD1 aligns across 7 bases. Trimming cost V 3 bases and J 6 bases; bases outside gene matches: 5. The CDR3 totals 15 residues. Germline V gene sequence: CDR1 MNHEY, CDR2 SMNVEV (reference sequence). CDR3 nucleotides: TGTGCCAGCAGTTTTTCTGGGACAGCTAATTCACCCCTCCACTTT. Protein sequence: CASSFSGTANSPLHF.

This clone was recorded once. This chain joins TRBV9 and TRBJ1-4; D not certain. Trimming cost V 4 bases and J 5 bases, with 12 bases left between them. This CDR3 contains 14 residues. CDR1 SGDLS and CDR2 YYNGEE come from the germline V gene. For the CDR3, the DNA is TGTGCCAGCAGCCCCCCAGGCAGGAATGAAAAACTGTTTTTT. Its protein product is CASSPPGRNEKLFF. The entire variable domain, with the rest obtained from reference TRBV9 and TRBJ1-4, is as follows: DSGVTQTPKHLITATGQRVTLRCSPRSGDLSVYWYQQSLDQGLQFLIQYYNGEERAKGNILERFSAQQFPDLHSELNLSSLELGDSALYFCASSPPGRNEKLFFGSGTQLSVL.

V is TRBV9 and J is TRBJ1-6; no definite D call. The CDR3 has 15 amino acids. Germline V gene data show CDR1 as SGDLS and CDR2 as YYNGEE. V lost 4 bases and J lost 4, with 12 bases in between. The CDR3 reads CASSPWSGYNSPLHF. The CDR3 DNA reads as TGTGCCAGCAGCCCCTGGAGCGGATATAATTCACCCCTCCACTTT.